The next 25 T cell receptor beta chains were all read from a single sample in a study of blood T cell repertoires in COVID-19. Sequencing used immunoSEQ multiplex PCR; TCRdb keeps in-frame clones, though not all of them. Among about 61,000 clones listed, almost 90% were seen once. Sequences were obtained from peripheral blood. Every receptor here comes from a woman in her forties or fifties with active or convalescent COVID-19.

The chain couples TRBV28 to TRBJ1-1; 10 bases are shared with TRBD1. This CDR3 spans 14 amino acids. Per the germline V gene, CDR1 is MDHEN and CDR2 is SYDVKM. V lost 6 bases and J lost 6; bases outside the gene matches: 7. As DNA, the CDR3 is TGTGCCAGCAGATGGGACAGGGGACGTGCTGAAGCTTTCTTT. This gives the protein CASRWDRGRAEAFF.

This clone showed up just once. J is TRBJ2-7 and V is TRBV6-4; no clear D. CDR1 and CDR2 from the germline V gene are MRHNA and SNTAGT. V lost 0 bases and J lost 2, with 17 bases in between. This CDR3 region has 17 residues. The CDR3 protein is CASSDSRRGPTTYEQYF. The CDR3 region has the DNA TGTGCCAGCAGTGACTCGAGACGCGGTCCCACCACCTACGAGCAGTACTTC.

The sample holds a few counts of this clone. CDR3 region: CASRGDLFYEQYF. The CDR3 DNA sequence: TGTGCCAGCAGGGGGGACTTATTCTACGAGCAGTACTTC. The rearrangement links TRBV2 to TRBJ2-7, with D possibly matching TRBD2 (6 bases). This CDR3 is built from 13 residues. Trimming stripped 6 bases from V and 3 bases from J, with 12 bases between. CDR1 and CDR2 (germline): SNHLY, FYNNEI.

The genes are TRBV7-3 and TRBJ1-2, with a possible D match to TRBD1 (5 bases). From germline, CDR1 is SGHTA and CDR2 FQGTGA. The CDR3 runs 15 residues. V gave up 5 bases and J gave up 7 bases, with 20 bases separating them. The CDR3 sequence: CASSPNGGISVGYTF. The DNA for the CDR3 is TGTGCCAGCAGCCCGAACGGGGGAATTAGCGTTGGCTACACCTTC.

The gene calls are TRBV13 and TRBJ2-7; a weak D match, TRBD1 (6 bases). The V end was cut by 4 bases, the J end by 2 bases, with 12 bases between. This CDR3 comprises 14 residues. The germline gives CDR1 PRHDT, CDR2 FYEKMQ (reference sequence). CDR3 loop: CASSSHSGAYEQYF. DNA of the CDR3: TGTGCCAGCAGCTCGCATTCAGGGGCCTACGAGCAGTACTTC.

The chain combines TRBV6-5 with TRBJ2-1, with 9 bases aligning to TRBD1. CDR1 and CDR2 (germline): MNHEY, SVGAGI. The CDR3 totals 16 residues. V lost 4 bases, J lost 2 bases, and 6 bases stayed unmatched. The CDR3 DNA follows: TGTGCCAGCAGTTTGGACAGGGGCGATCCCTACAATGAGCAGTTCTTC. Residues: CASSLDRGDPYNEQFF.

The rearrangement joins TRBV27 to TRBJ2-2, with D possibly matching TRBD2 (5 bases). The CDR3 has 15 amino acids. The germline V gene encodes CDR1 MNHEY and CDR2 SMNVEV (reference sequence). Trimming shortened V by 3 bases and J by 4 bases, and 12 bases separated the two germline ends. The CDR3 here is CASSFMGVRTGELFF. The DNA for the CDR3 is TGTGCCAGCAGTTTTATGGGAGTTCGCACCGGGGAGCTGTTTTTT.

The chain recombines TRBV15 with TRBJ2-1; the match to TRBD1 covers 7 bases. Germline assignment: CDR1 LNHNV and CDR2 YYDKDF (reference sequence). J was trimmed by 3 bases and V by 4 bases; bases with no gene match: 9. This CDR3 contains 16 residues. CDR3 sequence reads: CATSTTKGGSYNEQFF. The CDR3 coding sequence is TGTGCCACCAGCACGACGAAAGGGGGCAGCTACAATGAGCAGTTCTTC.

CDR3 in DNA: TGTGCCAGCAGCGGACGGTCCGGGAGGGAAGAGACCCAGTACTTC. Its protein is CASSGRSGREETQYF. The chain is built from TRBV9 and TRBJ2-5; 8 nucleotides agree with TRBD2. The trim removed 3 bases at V and 3 bases at J, leaving 7 bases unmatched. The CDR3 is 15 residues long. The germline CDR1 and CDR2 sequences are SGDLS and YYNGEE.

The chain has TRBV7-6 and TRBJ2-7; 8 nucleotides match TRBD1. This CDR3 has 15 amino acids. The germline V gene has CDR1 SGHVS and CDR2 FNYEAQ. Losses at the gene ends were 5 bases for V and 2 bases for J; bases not matched to a gene: 8. The CDR3 spells CASSLGQGDPYEQYF. In DNA, the CDR3 is TGTGCCAGCAGCCTCGGACAGGGCGATCCCTACGAGCAGTACTTC.

This clone was seen just once. The J gene is TRBJ1-1, the V gene TRBV5-1, with a possible D match to TRBD1 (5 bases). V lost 0 bases, J lost 0 bases, and 9 bases lay in between. Per the germline V gene, CDR1 is SGHRS and CDR2 is YFSETQ. The CDR3 consists of 15 residues. The CDR3: CASSLERGLNTEAFF. In DNA form, the CDR3 reads TGCGCCAGCAGCTTGGAACGGGGGTTGAACACTGAAGCTTTCTTT.

This sequence joins TRBV9 and TRBJ2-1, with 11 bases lining up with TRBD2. CDR1 is SGDLS and CDR2 is YYNGEE in the germline V gene. The CDR3 has 15 amino acids. The ends lost 0 bases at V and 10 bases at J; junction bases unmatched: 6. DNA of the CDR3: TGTGCCAGCAGCGTAGATAGCGGGAGGGCCGGGGAGCAGTTCTTC. It encodes CASSVDSGRAGEQFF.

This clone was seen only once. V usage is TRBV19 and J usage is TRBJ2-1; the D gene is possibly TRBD2 (6 bases). Per the germline V gene, CDR1 is LNHDA and CDR2 is SQIVND (reference sequence). The germline V and J ends were trimmed by 9 bases and 3 bases, with 12 bases remaining between them. This CDR3 contains 13 residues. The CDR3 coding sequence is TGTGCCAGCGGCAGGACTATCTACAATGAGCAGTTCTTC. This sequence encodes CASGRTIYNEQFF. Together with reference TRBV19 and TRBJ2-1, the CDR3 gives the full variable domain: DGGITQSPKYLFRKEGQNVTLSCEQNLNHDAMYWYRQDPGQGLRLIYYSQIVNDFQKGDIAEGYSVSREKKESFPLTVTSAQKNPTAFYLCASGRTIYNEQFFGPGTRLTVL.

The chain uses TRBV2 and TRBJ1-2; 9 bases line up with TRBD1. With V trimmed by 6 bases and J by 6 bases, 8 bases remained unmatched. Germline-derived CDR1 and CDR2 are SNHLY and FYNNEI. The CDR3 is 14 amino acids. The CDR3 loop is CASRAGDRVHGYTF. CDR3 sequence (DNA): TGTGCCAGCAGGGCCGGGGACAGGGTCCATGGCTACACCTTC.

The chain joins TRBV25-1 to TRBJ2-2; TRBD1 agrees at 10 bases. Trimming cost V 1 base and J 3 bases; bases outside gene matches: 8. CDR3 length equals 18 residues. CDR1 MGHDK and CDR2 SYGVNS come from the germline V gene. The CDR3 DNA follows: TGTGCCAGCAGTGAATTAGGGACAGGGGTCGAGTACACCGGGGAGCTGTTTTTT. Translation: CASSELGTGVEYTGELFF.

V usage is TRBV19 and J usage is TRBJ1-1; D is unresolved. The V end was cut by 5 bases, the J end by 0 bases, with 19 bases between. This CDR3 comprises 17 residues. Germline V gene sequence: CDR1 LNHDA, CDR2 SQIVND (reference sequence). The CDR3 sequence is CASSPSAGRPMNTEAFF. The CDR3 DNA follows: TGTGCCAGTAGTCCTTCTGCGGGAAGACCCATGAACACTGAAGCTTTCTTT. The complete variable domain, with remaining parts taken from reference TRBV19 and TRBJ1-1, reads DGGITQSPKYLFRKEGQNVTLSCEQNLNHDAMYWYRQDPGQGLRLIYYSQIVNDFQKGDIAEGYSVSREKKESFPLTVTSAQKNPTAFYLCASSPSAGRPMNTEAFFGQGTRLTVV.

This chain uses TRBV21-1 with TRBJ2-1; the table's D call of TRBD2 was not tested on the DNA. TRBV21-1 is given as a pseudogene. The CDR3 has 18 residues. CDR3 protein: CASSKDGLAGGHYNEQFF. The CDR3 DNA reads as TGTGCCAGCAGCAAAGATGGACTAGCGGGAGGGCACTACAATGAGCAGTTCTTC.

The chain links TRBV2 to TRBJ2-1, with D possibly being TRBD2 (6 bases). CDR1 is SNHLY and CDR2 is FYNNEI in the germline V gene. The V gene lost 9 bases and the J gene lost 8 bases, with 11 bases spanning the gap. CDR3 length: 11 amino acids. The DNA for the CDR3 is TGTGCCAGTACTAGCACGCATGAGCAGTTCTTC. Its translation is CASTSTHEQFF.

This sequence joins TRBV5-6 and TRBJ2-1; no definite D call. The CDR3 spans 11 residues. V was cut by 1 base and J by 9 bases, with 5 bases left in between. CDR1 and CDR2 from the germline V gene are SGHDT and YYEEEE. CDR3 protein: CASSLRGEQFF. The CDR3, as DNA: TGTGCCAGCAGCTTGCGAGGTGAGCAGTTCTTC.

The gene calls are TRBV2 and TRBJ1-2; D unresolved. The CDR3 consists of 14 residues. With 2 bases removed from V and 5 bases from J, the gap between germline ends came to 12 bases. The V gene's germline CDR1 is SNHLY and CDR2 FYNNEI. CDR3 protein: CASSEQAGRYGYTF. The CDR3 DNA reads TGTGCCAGCAGTGAACAAGCAGGCCGGTATGGCTACACCTTC.

This chain connects TRBV5-4 to TRBJ1-2, with a possible D match to TRBD1 (5 bases). Germline assignment: CDR1 SGHNT and CDR2 YYREEE (reference sequence). V was trimmed by 2 bases and J by 1 base, leaving 9 bases between them. The CDR3 totals 14 residues. The CDR3 reads CASSFRDFNYGYTF. The CDR3 DNA reads TGTGCCAGCAGCTTCCGGGACTTTAACTATGGCTACACCTTC. Using reference TRBV5-4 and TRBJ1-2 for the parts outside the CDR3, the full variable domain is ETGVTQSPTHLIKTRGQQVTLRCSSQSGHNTVSWYQQALGQGPQFIFQYYREEENGRGNFPPRFSGLQFPNYSSELNVNALELDDSALYLCASSFRDFNYGYTFGSGTRLTVV.

The chain couples TRBV10-1 to TRBJ2-1, with TRBD2 matching over 10 bases. From germline, CDR1 is WNHNN and CDR2 SYGVQD (reference sequence). CDR3 length: 19 residues. Trimming took 4 bases from V and 3 from J; bases not matched to a gene: 15. As DNA, the CDR3 is TGCGCCAGCAGTGGCCGGACTAGCGGAAGTAAAGGTGTCTACAATGAGCAGTTCTTC. It translates to CASSGRTSGSKGVYNEQFF.

The chain recombines TRBV10-2 with TRBJ1-2; maybe TRBD1 (5 bases). Germline CDR1 WSHSY, CDR2 SAAADI. This CDR3 spans 12 amino acids. V shed 4 bases and J shed 12 bases, with 15 bases lying between them. In nucleotides, the CDR3 is TGCGCCAGCAGTGTAACCTATGGGGCCGACACCTTC. Protein product: CASSVTYGADTF.

The chain joins TRBV5-1 to TRBJ2-1, with 7 bases that match TRBD1. V lost 7 bases and J lost 3; bases outside the gene matches: 7. The germline V gene has CDR1 SGHRS and CDR2 YFSETQ. The CDR3 runs to 14 residues. The CDR3 nucleotides read TGCGCCAGCTCCGCAGGGGGAATCTACAATGAGCAGTTCTTC. As protein: CASSAGGIYNEQFF.

The chain joins TRBV19 to TRBJ2-7; tentatively, D is TRBD1 (6 bases). Germline lookup yields CDR1 LNHDA and CDR2 SQIVND (reference sequence). The CDR3 has 15 amino acids. V lost 7 bases and J lost 7, with 23 bases in between. The CDR3 coding sequence is TGTGCCAGTACCTCCTCGGGGACACGGTCCCAGGAGCAGTACTTC. It encodes CASTSSGTRSQEQYF.